This entry concerns a single TCR beta chain. Its antigen is not known. This sample was taken from a study of cytomegalovirus exposure and HLA in healthy donors. At the level of the study: Early released data had approximately 86 million unique TCRs, all coming from HLA-typed donors. Study-wide results and caveats: The study had only CMV serostatus as immune exposure information. Most subjects had HLA-A and HLA-B alleles reportedly predicted accurately by TCR beta sequences.

The PCR had 60 Vbeta and 13 Jbeta primers. Generated by immunoSEQ multiplex PCR, the TCRdb table keeps only in-frame clones and is missing some. The table lists fewer than 250,000 clones, more than 85% of them singletons. The CDR3 sequence is 13 residues long. The V gene's germline CDR1 is LNHDA and CDR2 SQIVND (reference sequence). The V gene lost 5 bases and the J gene lost 2 bases, with 10 bases spanning the gap. Sequencing input: PBMCs. This chain joins TRBV19 and TRBJ2-7; D is possibly TRBD2 (5 bases). The receptor's source is a woman aged 18-29 years in good health and CMV-seronegative. The CDR3 protein is CASSSDYPYEQYF. DNA for the CDR3: TGTGCCAGTAGTTCTGACTACCCCTACGAGCAGTACTTC.